Below are 13 T cell receptor beta chains sequenced from a single sample in a study of CD8 T cells in Susac syndrome. Random hexamers were used to reverse transcribe an amount of about 0.5 to 1 ug RNA. TCRdb processed the immunoSEQ multiplex PCR reads anew with MiXCR; each CDR3 protein has one entry. The table shows about 210,000 distinct CDR3 sequences, with around 93% occurring only once. The sample consisted of CD4+ T cells from PBMCs. The receptors were gathered from a human donor with Susac syndrome.

This chain uses TRBV15 with TRBJ1-4, with 8 bases aligning to TRBD1. V lost 3 bases and J lost 4; bases outside the gene matches: 1. Germline values: CDR1 LNHNV, CDR2 YYDKDF (reference sequence). The CDR3 covers 14 residues. CDR3 sequence: CATSRDRVNEKLFF. The CDR3 DNA follows: TGTGCCACCAGCAGGGACAGGGTTAATGAAAAACTGTTTTTT.

The chain recombines TRBV29-1 with TRBJ2-5; no reliable D call. This CDR3 is 11 amino acids long. CDR1 and CDR2 (germline): SQVTM, ANQGSEA. Trimming took 3 bases from V and 1 from J, leaving 3 bases between them. CDR3 residues: CSVDRQETQYF. CDR3 DNA: TGCAGCGTTGACCGCCAAGAGACCCAGTACTTC.

The rearrangement links TRBV3-1 to TRBJ2-1, with D unclear. V lost 0 bases to trimming and J lost 6 bases, with 12 bases between them. Germline CDR1 reads LGHDT; CDR2 reads YNNKEL (reference sequence). The CDR3 covers 15 residues. The CDR3: CASSQDSLGGNEQFF. The CDR3 region has the DNA TGTGCCAGCAGCCAAGATAGCCTGGGCGGCAATGAGCAGTTCTTC.

V gene TRBV29-1 combines with J gene TRBJ1-6; TRBD1 matches at 7 bases. Germline CDR1 reads SQVTM; CDR2 reads ANQGSEA. The CDR3 has 13 residues. The J segment lost 6 bases and the V segment lost 8 bases, leaving 7 bases of the junction unmatched. CDR3 in DNA: TGCAGCACCGGGGACAGCTTTAATTCACCCCTCCACTTT. It encodes CSTGDSFNSPLHF.

The CDR3 nucleotides read TGTGCCAGCAGGACCCAGACAGGGATATATGGCTACACCTTC. Amino acids: CASRTQTGIYGYTF. The chain is built from TRBV6-5 and TRBJ1-2, with 7 bases fitting TRBD1. The CDR3 has 14 amino acids. V dropped 6 bases and J dropped 5; count of bases not matched to a gene: 9. The germline V gene encodes CDR1 MNHEY and CDR2 SVGAGI.

J is TRBJ1-2 and V is TRBV3-1, with a tentative D call TRBD1 (5 bases). The germline CDR1 and CDR2 sequences are LGHDT and YNNKEL (reference sequence). V lost 0 bases to trimming and J lost 8 bases, with 13 bases between them. The CDR3 spans 14 residues. CDR3 amino acids: CASSQERGARGYTF. CDR3 coding DNA: TGTGCCAGCAGCCAAGAGAGAGGGGCGCGGGGCTACACCTTC.

The V call is TRBV27, the J call TRBJ2-7; D could derive from TRBD1 or TRBD2 (5 bases each). V gave up 3 bases and J gave up 5 bases, with 8 bases separating them. Germline V gene sequence: CDR1 MNHEY, CDR2 SMNVEV (reference sequence). This CDR3 is 12 amino acids long. The CDR3, as DNA: TGTGCCAGCAGTTTCGGGGACCACGAGCAGTACTTC. Its protein is CASSFGDHEQYF.

The chain is built from TRBV7-8 and TRBJ1-3, with D maybe TRBD1 (6 bases). Deletions cut 1 base from V and 0 bases from J, with 16 bases between. The germline V gene has CDR1 SGHVS and CDR2 FQNEAQ. This CDR3 has 18 amino acids. DNA of the CDR3: TGTGCCAGCAGCTTAGGCGAGCCCGGGACAATCTCTGGAAACACCATATATTTT. Residues: CASSLGEPGTISGNTIYF.

V and J are TRBV7-8 and TRBJ2-3; 9 bases fit TRBD2. Per the germline V gene, CDR1 is SGHVS and CDR2 is FQNEAQ. With V trimmed by 5 bases and J by 4 bases, 10 bases remained unmatched. This CDR3 comprises 16 residues. CDR3 residues: CASSPLPSGKADTQYF. The DNA for the CDR3 is TGTGCCAGCAGCCCATTGCCTAGCGGGAAGGCAGATACGCAGTATTTT.

This clonotype was counted once. The chain uses TRBV20-1 and TRBJ1-1; weak D call: TRBD1 (5 bases). Germline V gene lookup returns CDR1 DFQATT and CDR2 SNEGSKA (reference sequence). The CDR3 spans 14 residues. Trimming stripped 1 base from V and 1 base from J, with 10 bases between. The CDR3 is CSARAEDKNTEAFF. The CDR3 region has the DNA TGCAGTGCTAGAGCGGAGGACAAGAACACTGAAGCTTTCTTT.

The J gene is TRBJ2-1, the V gene TRBV3-1; the D call may be TRBD1 or TRBD2 (5 bases each). CDR3 length: 15 amino acids. CDR1 LGHDT and CDR2 YNNKEL come from the germline V gene (reference sequence). Trimming took off 5 bases at V and 2 bases at J, with 13 bases between the two ends. CDR3 in amino acids: CASSSRWDAYNEQFF. CDR3 DNA: TGTGCCAGCAGCTCTCGATGGGACGCCTACAATGAGCAGTTCTTC.

The CDR3 reads CASSSSLLGLVSDTQYF. The CDR3 bases are TGTGCCAGCAGCTCGTCTCTGCTGGGACTAGTGTCAGATACGCAGTATTTT. The V gene is TRBV7-2, the J gene TRBJ2-3; 8 bases are a match to TRBD2. CDR1 and CDR2 from the germline V gene are SGHTA and FQGNSA. The CDR3 is 17 amino acids. The J segment lost 4 bases and the V segment lost 4 bases, leaving 13 bases of the junction unmatched.

The V gene is TRBV11-2, the J gene TRBJ2-7; D uncertain. CDR3 size: 11 residues. Germline V CDR1 and CDR2: SGHAT, FQNNGV. V was clipped by 5 bases and J by 6 bases, with 8 bases between them. For the CDR3, the DNA is TGTGCCAGCAGCGCCTTAGGCGAGCAGTACTTC. Protein sequence: CASSALGEQYF.